The rows below give T cell receptor beta chains drawn from one sample of a study of blood T cell repertoires in COVID-19. The assay was immunoSEQ multiplex PCR, and TCRdb's table has in-frame clones only and misses some. In the table there are fewer than 350,000 clones, roughly 90% of which are singletons. Sequencing input: PBMCs or T cells enriched from blood (not recorded which). The receptors shown here come from a woman between 25 and 40 years old who had been exposed to COVID-19. The CDR3 runs from the conserved cysteine through the conserved F or W. D genes are given only for firm matches. Size values are once, few and many counts, or a class for expanded clones, and some rows have none.

TRBV7-9	.	.	TRBJ2-5	TGTGCCAGCAGCGAGTGGGCATTCACCCAAGAGACCCAGTACTTC	CASSEWAFTQETQYF
TRBV7-7	.	.	TRBJ1-1	TGTGCTAGCAGCTTAGCGGCAGACACTGAAGCTTTCTTT	CASSLAADTEAFF
TRBV10-3	.	TRBD2	TRBJ2-2	TGTGCCATCAGGGGACTAGCGAAAAACACCGGGGAGCTGTTTTTT	CAIRGLAKNTGELFF
TRBV11-2	.	.	TRBJ1-4	TGTGCCAGCAGCTTAGATCGAGGTGAAAAACTGTTTTTT	CASSLDRGEKLFF
TRBV14	.	.	TRBJ1-1	TGTGCCAGCAGCCCTGGGGAGGGCAGGGGAGCCACTGAAGCTTTCTTT	CASSPGEGRGATEAFF
TRBV21-1	.	.	TRBJ1-4	TGTGCCAGCAGCACCGAGGTTGGAACTAATGAAAAACTGTTTTTT	CASSTEVGTNEKLFF
TRBV29-1	.	.	TRBJ1-4	TGCAGCGCCGCCACGTCCTCCGGTGAAAAACTGTTTTTT	CSAATSSGEKLFF
TRBV11-3	.	TRBD2	TRBJ2-1	TGTGCCAGCAGCCAGGGACTAGCGGGATGGAGCTACAATGAGCAGTTCTTC	CASSQGLAGWSYNEQFF
TRBV19	.	.	TRBJ2-1	TGTGCCAGTAGTCCGGACAGATCAGCTTACAATGAGCAGTTCTTC	CASSPDRSAYNEQFF
TRBV18	.	.	TRBJ1-4	TGTGCCAGCTCAAAACCGGGAGGAGGCGAAAAACTGTTTTTT	CASSKPGGGEKLFF
TRBV7-9	.	.	TRBJ1-4	TGTGCCAGCAGCGTTCTCCTAGGGGACTCTAATGAAAAACTGTTTTTT	CASSVLLGDSNEKLFF
TRBV19	few	TRBD1	TRBJ1-2	TGTGCCAGTGGTGATAGGGACAGCTTCAACTATGGCTACACCTTC	CASGDRDSFNYGYTF
TRBV5-1	.	TRBD1	TRBJ1-4	TGCGCCAGCAGCTCCGACAGGGTTGCTAATGAAAAACTGTTTTTT	CASSSDRVANEKLFF